This paragraph reports one TCR beta chain. This record belongs to a study of blood T cell repertoires in COVID-19. The wider study: The cDNA or gDNA used as material had been derived from T cells, B-cell-depleted T cells, or PBMCs.

Per the original methods: Amplifying reference gene primers gave estimates of nucleated cell counts. TCRdb's copy holds only in-frame clones and misses some; the assay was immunoSEQ multiplex PCR. The V and J calls and clone size were taken over from that table, and D and trimming were inferred from the DNA. The data hold 80,000 or so clones, with about 80% observed a single time. CDR3 length: 13 residues. The germline V gene has CDR1 SGHDT and CDR2 YYEEEE. Trimming left V 1 base short and J 4 bases short, with 6 bases between. Specimen: peripheral blood. This sequence joins TRBV5-6 and TRBJ1-5; D is unresolved. This sequence was found in an elderly man with acute or convalescent COVID-19. DNA of the CDR3: TGTGCCAGCAGCTTGTCCTATAATCAGCCCCAGCATTTT. As protein: CASSLSYNQPQHF.